These 28 T cell receptor beta chains were all obtained from the same sample, sequenced in a study of identical twins. TCRdb independently ran MiXCR on the 5' RACE reads; one entry per CDR3 protein. The data hold some 900,000 distinct CDR3 sequences, with more than 9% observed a single time. These data are also associated with another study on yellow fever vaccine responses in identical twins.

Source material: PBMCs. The receptors here all came from a woman aged 18-35 years in good health.

J is TRBJ1-4 and V is TRBV7-9; no firm D call. CDR3 length: 14 amino acids. The V end lost 5 bases, the J end lost 3 bases, and 10 bases lay between the germline ends. The germline gives CDR1 SEHNR, CDR2 FQNEAQ (reference sequence). CDR3 sequence reads: CASSPNGSNEKLFF. Here the CDR3 DNA reads TGTGCCAGCAGCCCGAATGGCTCTAATGAAAAACTGTTTTTT.

The table lists this clonotype with a few counts. This sequence joins TRBV11-2 and TRBJ2-2; a possible D gene is TRBD1 (6 bases). The germline V gene encodes CDR1 SGHAT and CDR2 FQNNGV. The CDR3 is 17 amino acids. The V end was cut by 0 bases, the J end by 0 bases, with 11 bases between. The DNA of the CDR3 is TGTGCCAGCAGCTTAGAGGGACACTATTCGAACACCGGGGAGCTGTTTTTT. Amino acid sequence: CASSLEGHYSNTGELFF.

The V call is TRBV20-1, the J call TRBJ2-7; 8 nucleotides align to TRBD1. With V trimmed by 3 bases and J by 6 bases, 10 bases remained unmatched. Germline lookup yields CDR1 DFQATT and CDR2 SNEGSKA (reference sequence). The CDR3 covers 14 residues. The CDR3 sequence: CSASLGQAFGEQYF. The DNA for the CDR3 is TGCAGTGCTAGTTTGGGACAGGCCTTCGGCGAGCAGTACTTC.

This clonotype was counted a few times. This CDR3 reads CASSLRGAPQETQYF. In DNA form, the CDR3 reads TGTGCCAGCAGCTTGAGAGGGGCTCCCCAAGAGACCCAGTACTTC. The chain couples TRBV5-6 to TRBJ2-5; D is possibly TRBD1 or TRBD2 (5 bases each). The CDR3 runs 15 residues. The V end was cut by 1 base, the J end by 1 base, with 11 bases between. The germline CDR1 and CDR2 sequences are SGHDT and YYEEEE.

This clonotype was seen at least ten times. V gene TRBV11-2 combines with J gene TRBJ2-1, with TRBD1 as a possible D gene (5 bases). This CDR3 is built from 15 residues. The V gene lost 5 bases and the J gene lost 0 bases, with 11 bases spanning the gap. The germline V gene encodes CDR1 SGHAT and CDR2 FQNNGV. CDR3 in DNA: TGTGCCAGCAGCCGCGACAGAACCTCCTACAATGAGCAGTTCTTC. Amino acids: CASSRDRTSYNEQFF.

This chain uses TRBV5-1 with TRBJ1-1, with 9 bases that match TRBD1. The V gene end was trimmed by 4 bases and the J gene end by 6 bases; junction bases not matched to a gene: 10. The germline gives CDR1 SGHRS, CDR2 YFSETQ. This CDR3 comprises 15 residues. The CDR3 is CASSISDRGKAEAFF. CDR3 bases: TGCGCCAGCAGCATATCCGACAGGGGGAAGGCTGAAGCTTTCTTT.

A few counts support this clonotype. V gene TRBV6-1 combines with J gene TRBJ1-3; no definite D call. V lost 5 bases to trimming and J lost 0 bases, with 14 bases between them. The CDR3 is made up of 16 amino acids. In germline, CDR1 is MNHNS, CDR2 SASEGT. Here the CDR3 reads CASSPISSTSGNTIYF. For the CDR3, the DNA is TGTGCCAGCAGTCCGATTTCCAGCACCTCTGGAAACACCATATATTTT.

This clonotype was counted a few times. V gene TRBV6-1 combines with J gene TRBJ1-5; 8 bases are a match to TRBD1. With V trimmed by 4 bases and J by 4 bases, 3 bases remained unmatched. CDR1 is MNHNS, CDR2 SASEGT, per germline. There are 14 residues in the CDR3. The DNA for the CDR3 is TGTGCCAGCAGTGCATGGACAGGGAATCAGCCCCAGCATTTT. This encodes CASSAWTGNQPQHF.

This clonotype was detected ten times or more. The chain uses TRBV6-1 and TRBJ2-2; D may correspond to TRBD1 or TRBD2 (6 bases each). Deletions cut 5 bases from V and 3 bases from J, with 13 bases between. The CDR3 consists of 15 residues. Per the germline V gene, CDR1 is MNHNS and CDR2 is SASEGT. In DNA form, the CDR3 reads TGTGCCAGCAGTAAAGATAGGGGGGACACCGGGGAGCTGTTTTTT. Its protein is CASSKDRGDTGELFF.

This clonotype showed up just a few times. The chain recombines TRBV9 with TRBJ1-2; possible D gene TRBD1, 6 bases. Germline values: CDR1 SGDLS, CDR2 YYNGEE. Trimming left V 4 bases short and J 0 bases short, with 13 bases between. This CDR3 comprises 15 residues. The CDR3 DNA follows: TGTGCCAGCAGCCCAAGACAGGATTCTAACTATGGCTACACCTTC. It codes for CASSPRQDSNYGYTF. The variable domain in full, with the rest retrieved from reference TRBV9 and TRBJ1-2, is DSGVTQTPKHLITATGQRVTLRCSPRSGDLSVYWYQQSLDQGLQFLIQYYNGEERAKGNILERFSAQQFPDLHSELNLSSLELGDSALYFCASSPRQDSNYGYTFGSGTRLTVV.

The J gene is TRBJ2-5, the V gene TRBV7-8; D may be TRBD1 (6 bases). The CDR3 sequence is 14 residues long. CDR1 is SGHVS, CDR2 FQNEAQ, per germline. V was shortened by 4 bases and J by 5 bases, with 14 bases between the two germline ends. CDR3 region: CASSSQGSAETQYF. CDR3 nucleotides: TGTGCCAGCAGCTCCCAGGGGAGTGCGGAGACCCAGTACTTC.

The genes are TRBV12-3 or TRBV12-4 and TRBJ2-7; possibly TRBD2 for D (6 bases). CDR3 size: 16 residues. V shed 3 bases and J shed 0 bases, with 15 bases lying between them. The CDR3 reads CASSLGLLTSSYEQYF. Here the CDR3 DNA reads TGTGCCAGCAGTTTGGGACTCCTGACGAGCTCCTACGAGCAGTACTTC.

This clonotype was seen at least ten times. The V call is TRBV6-1, the J call TRBJ2-5; D not resolved. V was shortened by 6 bases and J by 0 bases, with 5 bases between the two germline ends. Germline-derived CDR1 and CDR2 are MNHNS and SASEGT. The CDR3 extends over 12 amino acids. CDR3: CASRPYQETQYF. As DNA, the CDR3 is TGTGCCAGCAGACCCTACCAAGAGACCCAGTACTTC.

This clonotype was picked up a small number of times. This sequence joins TRBV6-6 and TRBJ1-5, with no clear D. V lost 0 bases and J lost 5, with 5 bases in between. From germline, CDR1 is MNHNY and CDR2 SVGAGI (reference sequence). The length of the CDR3 is 13 residues. The CDR3: CASSYSYDQPQHF. As DNA, the CDR3 is TGTGCCAGCAGTTACTCCTACGATCAGCCCCAGCATTTT.

The chain employs TRBV4-1 and TRBJ1-1; 7 positions match TRBD1. The CDR3 length is 17 residues. Germline V gene sequence: CDR1 MGHRA, CDR2 YSYEKL. Germline trimming cut 2 bases from V and 3 bases from J; bases unmatched to any gene: 12. CDR3 sequence: CASSQRGQPKLHTEAFF. CDR3 bases: TGCGCCAGCAGCCAAAGGGGGCAACCGAAGTTGCACACTGAAGCTTTCTTT.

V and J are TRBV20-1 and TRBJ1-5, with 8 bases matching TRBD1. The V segment lost 6 bases and the J segment 4 bases; nucleotides outside the gene matches: 5. The germline V gene has CDR1 DFQATT and CDR2 SNEGSKA (reference sequence). The CDR3 is made up of 13 amino acids. The CDR3 nucleotides read TGCAGTGCCAACAGGGGGAGGAATCAGCCCCAGCATTTT. As protein: CSANRGRNQPQHF.

The chain's CDR3 is CASTRGGGGTDTQYF. The CDR3 nucleotides read TGTGCCAGCACGCGGGGCGGGGGGGGCACAGATACGCAGTATTTT. The chain has TRBV6-1 and TRBJ2-3; 9 nucleotides match TRBD2. The CDR3 is 15 residues long. The germline CDR1 and CDR2 sequences are MNHNS and SASEGT. The V and J ends lost 7 bases and 1 base, in that order; junction bases with no gene match: 6.

This clonotype was recorded many times. V is TRBV24-1 and J is TRBJ2-1; the match to TRBD2 covers 9 bases. Trimming cost V 4 bases and J 0 bases; bases outside gene matches: 6. CDR1 is KGHDR, CDR2 SFDVKD, per germline. This CDR3 comprises 17 residues. In DNA, the CDR3 is TGTGCCACCAGTGACCCCAGCGGGGGGCTCTCCTACAATGAGCAGTTCTTC. As protein: CATSDPSGGLSYNEQFF.

The CDR3 here is CASSPAGLLSYEQYF. The CDR3 DNA follows: TGTGCCAGCAGCCCAGCGGGACTACTATCCTACGAGCAGTACTTC. The rearrangement uses TRBV7-8 and TRBJ2-7, with 7 bases lining up with TRBD2. This CDR3 comprises 15 residues. Germline values: CDR1 SGHVS, CDR2 FQNEAQ. V dropped 5 bases and J dropped 1; count of bases not matched to a gene: 8.

This clonotype came up a few times. The V gene is TRBV5-8, the J gene TRBJ1-1, with D tentatively TRBD1 (6 bases). This CDR3 has 14 residues. The V gene's germline CDR1 is SGHTS and CDR2 YDEGEE. Trimming removed 0 bases at V and 8 bases at J, with 14 bases between. CDR3 region: CASSLVQGFAEAFF. In DNA form, the CDR3 reads TGTGCCAGCAGCTTGGTACAGGGTTTCGCAGAAGCTTTCTTT.

This clonotype was counted between two and nine times. CDR3 nucleotide sequence: TGCAGTGCTAGCGCGGTGGGTAATACGCAGTATTTT. Translation gives CSASAVGNTQYF. The chain employs TRBV20-1 and TRBJ2-3; D not resolved. The germline V gene encodes CDR1 DFQATT and CDR2 SNEGSKA (reference sequence). This CDR3 comprises 12 residues. Trimming cost V 3 bases and J 7 bases, with 11 bases left between them.

The V call is TRBV12-3 or TRBV12-4, the J call TRBJ2-1, with TRBD2 identical over 10 bases. Germline trimming cut 8 bases from V and 7 bases from J; bases unmatched to any gene: 14. The CDR3 is made up of 16 amino acids. The CDR3 protein is CASPPGLAGVQNEQFF. CDR3 bases: TGTGCCAGCCCCCCAGGGCTAGCGGGAGTTCAAAATGAGCAGTTCTTC.

In its sample, this clonotype was seen many times. This chain links TRBV15 with TRBJ2-1; 7 nucleotides line up with TRBD1. The trim removed 1 base at V and 4 bases at J, leaving 10 bases unmatched. The germline gives CDR1 LNHNV, CDR2 YYDKDF (reference sequence). The CDR3 is 17 amino acids. CDR3 loop: CATSRGVGQPPYNEQFF. In DNA, the CDR3 is TGTGCCACCAGCAGAGGAGTGGGACAGCCGCCATACAATGAGCAGTTCTTC.

The sample holds a few counts of this clonotype. The chain joins TRBV27 to TRBJ1-1; D remains unclear. The CDR3 has 15 amino acids. Germline CDR1 is MNHEY and CDR2 is SMNVEV (reference sequence). V lost 0 bases and J 4 bases, leaving 12 bases between the germline ends. Here the CDR3 reads CASSLSALIGTEAFF. The DNA for the CDR3 is TGTGCCAGCAGTTTATCGGCCCTTATTGGCACTGAAGCTTTCTTT.

This clonotype was counted ten times or more. The J gene is TRBJ1-2, the V gene TRBV29-1; D remains unclear. Germline loops: CDR1 SQVTM, CDR2 ANQGSEA. This CDR3 spans 13 amino acids. Deletions cut 7 bases from V and 0 bases from J, with 12 bases between. CDR3 protein: CSGRTGANYGYTF. The CDR3 DNA reads as TGCAGCGGAAGGACGGGAGCTAACTATGGCTACACCTTC. The full variable domain, completed using reference TRBV29-1 and TRBJ1-2, is SAVISQKPSRDICQRGTSLTIQCQVDSQVTMMFWYRQQPGQSLTLIATANQGSEATYESGFVIDKFPISRPNLTFSTLTVSNMSPEDSSIYLCSGRTGANYGYTFGSGTRLTVV.

The J gene is TRBJ1-3, the V gene TRBV7-6; 8 positions agree with TRBD1. Germline CDR1 is SGHVS and CDR2 is FNYEAQ. This CDR3 region has 18 residues. With V trimmed by 2 bases and J by 4 bases, 13 bases remained unmatched. CDR3 DNA: TGTGCCAGCAGCTTATATTCCGGGACAGGAGCTCTCGGAAACACCATATATTTT. It specifies CASSLYSGTGALGNTIYF.

V gene TRBV28 combines with J gene TRBJ1-1; unclear D gene. Germline CDR1 is MDHEN and CDR2 is SYDVKM. Trimming removed 7 bases at V and 0 bases at J, with 3 bases between. The length of the CDR3 is 11 residues. This CDR3 is CASTMNTEAFF. Here the CDR3 DNA reads TGTGCCAGCACGATGAACACTGAAGCTTTCTTT.

This sequence joins TRBV4-1 and TRBJ1-2; D might be TRBD1 (5 bases). The germline gives CDR1 MGHRA, CDR2 YSYEKL. This CDR3 contains 16 residues. V lost 5 bases and J lost 1, with 17 bases in between. The CDR3 region has the DNA TGCGCCAGCAGCTCGGCCCCTGGGGCATATAACTATGGCTACACCTTC. This translates into CASSSAPGAYNYGYTF.